Sequencing of this T cell receptor (beta chain) was carried out in a study of technical replicates of blood from four donors. The assay was immunoSEQ multiplex PCR, and TCRdb's table has in-frame clones only and misses some. The data contain about 93,000 clones, about 95% of them seen just once; the ten biggest clones take up 0.26%. Trimming cost V 5 bases and J 4 bases; bases outside gene matches: 3. Germline assignment: CDR1 WNHNN and CDR2 SYGVQD (reference sequence). The CDR3 is 13 residues long. This rearrangement joins TRBV10-1 to TRBJ1-2, with 8 bases matching TRBD1. The sample consisted of T cells isolated from PBMCs. This clonotype was sampled from a human donor in good health. This CDR3 reads CASSQDRGYGYTF. CDR3 sequence (DNA): TGCGCCAGCAGTCAAGACAGGGGCTATGGCTACACCTTC.